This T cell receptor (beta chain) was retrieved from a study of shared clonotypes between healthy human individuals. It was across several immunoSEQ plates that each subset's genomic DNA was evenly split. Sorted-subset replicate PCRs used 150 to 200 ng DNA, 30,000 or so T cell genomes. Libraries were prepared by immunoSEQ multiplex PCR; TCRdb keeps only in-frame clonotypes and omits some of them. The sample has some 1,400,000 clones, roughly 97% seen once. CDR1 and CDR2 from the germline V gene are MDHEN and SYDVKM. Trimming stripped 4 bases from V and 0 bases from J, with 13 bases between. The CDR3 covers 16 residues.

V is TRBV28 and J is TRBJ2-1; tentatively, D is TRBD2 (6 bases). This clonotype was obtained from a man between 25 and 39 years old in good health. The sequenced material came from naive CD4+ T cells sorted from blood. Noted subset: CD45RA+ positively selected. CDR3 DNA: TGTGCCAGCAGTTCCTTCGCGGGGTCCTCCTACAATGAGCAGTTCTTC. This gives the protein CASSSFAGSSYNEQFF.